This T cell receptor beta chain is from a study of cytomegalovirus exposure and HLA in healthy donors. Study-level results: A later analysis linked 15,000 to 20,000 TCR beta sequences to HLA alleles at 0.05 false discovery rate.

As to this clone: Its specificity is not known.

Germline V lookup: CDR1 SGDLS, CDR2 YYNGEE. The V end lost 4 bases, the J end lost 7 bases, and 17 bases lay between the germline ends. The CDR3 extends over 14 amino acids. PCR employed 60 Vbeta and 13 Jbeta primers. In the original workflow: Roughly 11 million of the roughly 77 million unique TCR beta chains counted in a later analysis were shared. Sequenced by immunoSEQ multiplex PCR; TCRdb stores in-frame clones only, minus some. V and J calls and clone size follow that table, whereas D and trimming were derived from the DNA. The sample has around 280,000 clones, around 90% seen once. The chain recombines TRBV9 with TRBJ1-2; TRBD1 is a possible D gene (5 bases). The receptor comes from a woman younger than 35 in good health and CMV-seronegative. The material sequenced was PBMCs. CDR3 sequence: CASSRFWGGSGYTF. In DNA, the CDR3 is TGTGCCAGCAGCCGCTTTTGGGGCGGGAGTGGCTACACCTTC.